This TCR beta chain derives from a study of cytomegalovirus exposure and HLA in healthy donors. Study outcomes and limitations: Earlier analysis looked at TCR beta V segments, and most were productive about 90% or about 30% of the time. In vitro work confirmed that three CMV-associated chains recognize CMV antigens. HLA allele associations emerged for around 15,000 TCR beta sequences in a later analysis, at 0.05 false discovery rate. It was likely that a cluster of highly shared sequence variants was a sequencing artifact.

PCR amplification relied on 60 Vbeta primers (plus 13 Jbeta primers). The protocol was immunoSEQ multiplex PCR, while the TCRdb copy is restricted to in-frame clones and leaves out a portion. This sample has some 130,000 clones; around 77% occur once, and the top ten carry around 1.2%. Note on this clone: Its specificity is not known.

This clonotype was obtained from a man aged 50 to 60 in good health and CMV-seronegative. Sequences were obtained from PBMCs.

CDR3 DNA: TGTGCCAGCATAATATCCGAAACCAGCTCCTACGAGCAGTACTTC. Translating it yields CASIISETSSYEQYF. J is TRBJ2-7 and V is TRBV6-1; D is unresolved. This CDR3 is built from 15 residues. Trimming cost V 7 bases and J 0 bases, with 16 bases left between them. Per germline, CDR1 MNHNS and CDR2 SASEGT.